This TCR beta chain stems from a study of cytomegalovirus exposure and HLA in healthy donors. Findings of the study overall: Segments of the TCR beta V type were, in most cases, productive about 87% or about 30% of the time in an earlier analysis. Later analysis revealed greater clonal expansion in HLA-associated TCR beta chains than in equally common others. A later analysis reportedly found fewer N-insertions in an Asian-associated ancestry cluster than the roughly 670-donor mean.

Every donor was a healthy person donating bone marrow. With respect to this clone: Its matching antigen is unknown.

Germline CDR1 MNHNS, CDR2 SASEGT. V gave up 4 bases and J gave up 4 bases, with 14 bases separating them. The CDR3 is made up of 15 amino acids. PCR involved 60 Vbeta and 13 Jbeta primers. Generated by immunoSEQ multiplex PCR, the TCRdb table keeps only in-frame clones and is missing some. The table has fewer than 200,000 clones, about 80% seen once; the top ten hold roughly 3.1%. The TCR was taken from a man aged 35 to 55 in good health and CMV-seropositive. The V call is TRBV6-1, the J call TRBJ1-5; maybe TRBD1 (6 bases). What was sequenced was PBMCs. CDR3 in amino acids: CASSAYYRVNQPQHF. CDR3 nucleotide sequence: TGTGCCAGCAGTGCGTACTACAGGGTTAATCAGCCCCAGCATTTT.